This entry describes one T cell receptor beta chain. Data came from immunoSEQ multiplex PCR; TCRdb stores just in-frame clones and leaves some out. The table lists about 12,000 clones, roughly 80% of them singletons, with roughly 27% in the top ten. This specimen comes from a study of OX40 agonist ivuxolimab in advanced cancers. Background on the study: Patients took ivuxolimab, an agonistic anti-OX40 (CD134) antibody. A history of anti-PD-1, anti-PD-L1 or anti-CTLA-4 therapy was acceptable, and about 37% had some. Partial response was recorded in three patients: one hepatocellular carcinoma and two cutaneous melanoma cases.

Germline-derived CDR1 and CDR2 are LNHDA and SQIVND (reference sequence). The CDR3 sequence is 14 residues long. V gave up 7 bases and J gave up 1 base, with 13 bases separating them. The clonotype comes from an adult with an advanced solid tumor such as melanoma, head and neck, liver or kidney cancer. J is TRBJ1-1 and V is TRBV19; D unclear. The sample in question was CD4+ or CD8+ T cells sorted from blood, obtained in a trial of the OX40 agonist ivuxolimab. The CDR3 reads CASIYGTANTEAFF. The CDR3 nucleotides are TGTGCCAGTATCTACGGAACAGCGAACACTGAAGCTTTCTTT.